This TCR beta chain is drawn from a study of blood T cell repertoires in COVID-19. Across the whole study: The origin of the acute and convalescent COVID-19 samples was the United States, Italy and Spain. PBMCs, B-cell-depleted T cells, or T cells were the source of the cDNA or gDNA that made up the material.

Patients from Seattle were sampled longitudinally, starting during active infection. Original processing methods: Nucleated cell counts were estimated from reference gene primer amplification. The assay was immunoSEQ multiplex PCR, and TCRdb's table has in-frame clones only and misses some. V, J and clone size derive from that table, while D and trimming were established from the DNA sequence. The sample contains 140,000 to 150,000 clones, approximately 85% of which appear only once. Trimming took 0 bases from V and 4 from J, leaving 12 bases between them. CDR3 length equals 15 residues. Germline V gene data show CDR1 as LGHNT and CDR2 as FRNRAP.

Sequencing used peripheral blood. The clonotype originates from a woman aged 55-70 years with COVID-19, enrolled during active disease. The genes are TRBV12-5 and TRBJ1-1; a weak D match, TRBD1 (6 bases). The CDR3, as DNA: TGTGCTAGTGGTTTGGTACACTCAGGGGTCACTGAAGCTTTCTTT. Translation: CASGLVHSGVTEAFF.